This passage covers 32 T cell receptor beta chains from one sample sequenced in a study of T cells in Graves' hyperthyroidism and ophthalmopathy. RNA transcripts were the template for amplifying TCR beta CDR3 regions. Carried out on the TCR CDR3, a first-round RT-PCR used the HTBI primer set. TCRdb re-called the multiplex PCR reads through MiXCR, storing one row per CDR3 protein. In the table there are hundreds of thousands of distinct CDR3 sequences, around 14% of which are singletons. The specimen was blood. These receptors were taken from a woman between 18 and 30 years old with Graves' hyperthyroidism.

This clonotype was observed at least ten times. CDR3 sequence: CATSDCPRDTYYGYTF. In DNA, the CDR3 is TGTGCCACCAGTGATTGCCCCCGGGACACATACTATGGCTACACCTTC. The chain employs TRBV24-1 and TRBJ1-2, with D tentatively TRBD1 (6 bases). The V end was cut by 2 bases, the J end by 3 bases, with 15 bases between. The germline CDR1 and CDR2 sequences are KGHDR and SFDVKD. The CDR3 loop spans 16 amino acids.

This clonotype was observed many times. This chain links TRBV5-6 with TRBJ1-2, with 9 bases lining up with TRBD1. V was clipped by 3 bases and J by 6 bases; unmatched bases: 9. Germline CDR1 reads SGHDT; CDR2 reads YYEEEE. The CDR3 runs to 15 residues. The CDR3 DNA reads TGTGCCAGCAGCTCCGGGGACAGGGTGCTTGATGGCTACACCTTC. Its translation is CASSSGDRVLDGYTF.

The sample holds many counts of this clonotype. CDR3 bases: TGTGCCAGCAGCTCCAGGTCCGACACTGAAGCTTTCTTT. It translates to CASSSRSDTEAFF. The chain is built from TRBV9 and TRBJ1-1; D is undetermined. The CDR3 extends over 13 amino acids. Germline CDR1 and CDR2: SGDLS and YYNGEE. V was clipped by 4 bases and J by 3 bases, with 10 bases between them.

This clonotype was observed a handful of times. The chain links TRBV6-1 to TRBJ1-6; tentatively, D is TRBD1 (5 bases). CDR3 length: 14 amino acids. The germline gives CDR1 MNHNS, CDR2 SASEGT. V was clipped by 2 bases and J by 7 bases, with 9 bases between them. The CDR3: CASSEPGMNSPLHF. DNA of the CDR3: TGTGCCAGCAGTGAACCAGGGATGAATTCACCCCTCCACTTT.

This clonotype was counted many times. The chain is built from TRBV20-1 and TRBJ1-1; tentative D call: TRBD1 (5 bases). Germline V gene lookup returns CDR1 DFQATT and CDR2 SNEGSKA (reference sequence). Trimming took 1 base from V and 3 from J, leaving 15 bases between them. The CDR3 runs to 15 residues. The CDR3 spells CSARAGSLRDTEAFF. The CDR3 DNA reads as TGCAGTGCTAGAGCGGGCAGCCTCAGGGACACTGAAGCTTTCTTT.

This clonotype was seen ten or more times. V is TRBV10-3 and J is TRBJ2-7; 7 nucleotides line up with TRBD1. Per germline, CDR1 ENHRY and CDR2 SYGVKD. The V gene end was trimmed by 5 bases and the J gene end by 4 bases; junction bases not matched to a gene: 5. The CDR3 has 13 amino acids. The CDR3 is CAISNRQGYEQYF. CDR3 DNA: TGTGCCATCAGTAATAGACAGGGTTACGAGCAGTACTTC.

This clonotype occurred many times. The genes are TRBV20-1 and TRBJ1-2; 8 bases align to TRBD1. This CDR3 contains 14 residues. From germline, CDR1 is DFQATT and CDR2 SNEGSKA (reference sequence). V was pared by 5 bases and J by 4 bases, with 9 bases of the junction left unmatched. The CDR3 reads CSAPLDREGYGYTF. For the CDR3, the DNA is TGCAGTGCTCCTTTGGACAGGGAAGGCTATGGCTACACCTTC.

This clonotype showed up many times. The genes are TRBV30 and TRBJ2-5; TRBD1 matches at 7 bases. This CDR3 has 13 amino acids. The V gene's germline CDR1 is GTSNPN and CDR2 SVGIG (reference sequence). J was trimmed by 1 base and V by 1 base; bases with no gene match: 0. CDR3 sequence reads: CAWSGQGQETQYF. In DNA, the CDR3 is TGTGCCTGGAGTGGACAGGGCCAAGAGACCCAGTACTTC. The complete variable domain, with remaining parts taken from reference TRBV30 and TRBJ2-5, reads SQTIHQWPATLVQPVGSPLSLECTVEGTSNPNLYWYRQAAGRGLQLLFYSVGIGQISSEVPQNLSASRPQDRQFILSSKKLLLSDSGFYLCAWSGQGQETQYFGPGTRLLVL.

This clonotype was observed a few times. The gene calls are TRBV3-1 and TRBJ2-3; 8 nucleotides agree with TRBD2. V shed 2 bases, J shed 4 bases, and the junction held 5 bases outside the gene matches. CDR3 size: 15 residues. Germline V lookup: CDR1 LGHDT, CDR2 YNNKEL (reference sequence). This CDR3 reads CASSQRGGISDTQYF. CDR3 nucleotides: TGTGCCAGCAGCCAACGGGGGGGGATCTCAGATACGCAGTATTTT.

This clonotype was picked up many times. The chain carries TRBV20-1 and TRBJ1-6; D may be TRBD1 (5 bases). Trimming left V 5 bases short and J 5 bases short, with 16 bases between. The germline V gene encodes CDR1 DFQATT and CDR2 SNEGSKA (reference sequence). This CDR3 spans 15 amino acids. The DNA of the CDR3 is TGCAGTGCTCCCCTGGGGGGGAGGGATAATTCACCCCTCCACTTT. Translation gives CSAPLGGRDNSPLHF.

DNA of the CDR3: TGTGCCAGTAGCCGTACTAGCTTTTACACCGGGGAGCTGTTTTTT. Amino acids: CASSRTSFYTGELFF. The rearrangement links TRBV19 to TRBJ2-2, with D perhaps matching TRBD2 (6 bases). The CDR3 is made up of 15 amino acids. The germline gives CDR1 LNHDA, CDR2 SQIVND (reference sequence). V lost 6 bases to trimming and J lost 3 bases, with 14 bases between them.

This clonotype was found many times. DNA of the CDR3: TGCAGTGCTAGAGGTCGGGAGGCGTTCTCCTACAATGAGCAGTTCTTC. Protein sequence: CSARGREAFSYNEQFF. V is TRBV20-1 and J is TRBJ2-1; the match to TRBD2 covers 7 bases. With V trimmed by 1 base and J by 0 bases, 6 bases remained unmatched. The CDR3 has 16 amino acids. The germline V gene encodes CDR1 DFQATT and CDR2 SNEGSKA (reference sequence).

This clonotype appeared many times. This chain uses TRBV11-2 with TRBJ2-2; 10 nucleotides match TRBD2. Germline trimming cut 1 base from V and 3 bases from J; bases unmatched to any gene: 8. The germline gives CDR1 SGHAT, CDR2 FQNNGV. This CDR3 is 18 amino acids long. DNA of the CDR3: TGTGCCAGCAGCTTAGGGCTAGCGGGAGAAGTCGACACCGGGGAGCTGTTTTTT. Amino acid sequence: CASSLGLAGEVDTGELFF.

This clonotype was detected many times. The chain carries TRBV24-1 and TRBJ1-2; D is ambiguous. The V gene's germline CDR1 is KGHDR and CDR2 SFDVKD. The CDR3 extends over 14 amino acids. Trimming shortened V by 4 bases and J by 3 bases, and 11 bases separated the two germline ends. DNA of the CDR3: TGTGCCACCAGTGAGCCCGGGATGGACTATGGCTACACCTTC. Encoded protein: CATSEPGMDYGYTF.

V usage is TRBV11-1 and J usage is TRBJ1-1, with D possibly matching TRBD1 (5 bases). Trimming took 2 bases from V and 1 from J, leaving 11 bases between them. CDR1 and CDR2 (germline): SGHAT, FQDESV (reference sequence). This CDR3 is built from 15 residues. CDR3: CASSLSRDPNTEAFF. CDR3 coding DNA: TGTGCCAGCAGCTTATCCCGGGACCCGAACACTGAAGCTTTCTTT.

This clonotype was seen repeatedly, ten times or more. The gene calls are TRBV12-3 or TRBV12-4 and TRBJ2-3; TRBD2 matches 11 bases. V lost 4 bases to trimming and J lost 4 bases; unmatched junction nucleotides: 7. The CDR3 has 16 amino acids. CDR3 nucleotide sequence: TGTGCCAGCAGTTCGGGGGGGACTAGCGGAGCAGATACGCAGTATTTT. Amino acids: CASSSGGTSGADTQYF.

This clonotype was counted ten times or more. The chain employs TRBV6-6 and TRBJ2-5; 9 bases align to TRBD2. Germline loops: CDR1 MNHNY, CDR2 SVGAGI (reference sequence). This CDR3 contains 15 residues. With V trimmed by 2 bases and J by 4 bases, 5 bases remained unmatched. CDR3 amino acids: CASSYGGSGRETQYF. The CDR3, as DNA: TGTGCCAGCAGTTACGGCGGTAGCGGGAGAGAGACCCAGTACTTC.

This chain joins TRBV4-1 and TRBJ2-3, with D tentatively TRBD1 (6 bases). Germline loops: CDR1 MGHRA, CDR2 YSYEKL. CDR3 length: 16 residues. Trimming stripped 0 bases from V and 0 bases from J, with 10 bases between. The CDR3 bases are TGCGCCAGCAGCCAAGATGGGGGCGGGAGCACAGATACGCAGTATTTT. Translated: CASSQDGGGSTDTQYF.

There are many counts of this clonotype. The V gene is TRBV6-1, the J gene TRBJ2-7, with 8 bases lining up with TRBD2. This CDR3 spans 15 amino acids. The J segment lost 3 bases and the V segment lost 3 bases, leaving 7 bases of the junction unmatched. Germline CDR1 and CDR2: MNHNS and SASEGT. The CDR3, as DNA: TGTGCCAGCAGTGATACCGGGACTAGGTACTACGAGCAGTACTTC. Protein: CASSDTGTRYYEQYF.

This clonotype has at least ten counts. CDR3 loop: CASSWADGGPYGYTF. DNA for the CDR3: TGTGCCAGCAGTTGGGCCGACGGGGGGCCCTATGGCTACACCTTC. The V and J genes are TRBV12-3 or TRBV12-4 and TRBJ1-2; D is perhaps TRBD1 (6 bases). There are 15 residues in the CDR3. V lost 4 bases and J lost 4, with 16 bases in between.

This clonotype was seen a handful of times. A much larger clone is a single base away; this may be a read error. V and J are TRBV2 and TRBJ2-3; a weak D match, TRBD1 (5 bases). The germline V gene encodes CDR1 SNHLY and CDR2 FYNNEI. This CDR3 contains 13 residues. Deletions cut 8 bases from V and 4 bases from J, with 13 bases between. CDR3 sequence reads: CASGSQGSDTQYF. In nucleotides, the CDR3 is TGTGCCAGCGGTTCCCAGGGATCAGATACGCAGTATTTT.

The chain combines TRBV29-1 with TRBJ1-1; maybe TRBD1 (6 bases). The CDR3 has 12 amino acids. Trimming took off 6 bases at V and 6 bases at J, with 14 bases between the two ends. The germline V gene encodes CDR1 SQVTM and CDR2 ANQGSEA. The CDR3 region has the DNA TGCAGCGTACATGCAGGGGTGTCTGAAGCTTTCTTT. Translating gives CSVHAGVSEAFF.

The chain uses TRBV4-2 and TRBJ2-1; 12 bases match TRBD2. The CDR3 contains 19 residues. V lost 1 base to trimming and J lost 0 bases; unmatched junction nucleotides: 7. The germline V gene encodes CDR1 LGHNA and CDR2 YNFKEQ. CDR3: CASSQARLAGVSSYNEQFF. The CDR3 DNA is TGTGCCAGCAGCCAAGCAAGACTAGCGGGAGTTTCCTCCTACAATGAGCAGTTCTTC.

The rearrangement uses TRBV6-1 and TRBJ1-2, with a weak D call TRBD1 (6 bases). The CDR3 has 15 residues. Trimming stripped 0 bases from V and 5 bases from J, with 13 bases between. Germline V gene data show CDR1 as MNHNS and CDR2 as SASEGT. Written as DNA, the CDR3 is TGTGCCAGCAGTGAAGCCGCCGCAGGGGTATATGGCTACACCTTC. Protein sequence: CASSEAAAGVYGYTF.

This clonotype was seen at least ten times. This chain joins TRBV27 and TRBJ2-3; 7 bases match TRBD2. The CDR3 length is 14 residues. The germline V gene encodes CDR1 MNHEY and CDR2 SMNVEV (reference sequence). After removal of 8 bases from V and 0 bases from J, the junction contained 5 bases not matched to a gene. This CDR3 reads CASGPGRSTDTQYF. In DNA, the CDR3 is TGTGCCAGCGGCCCCGGGAGGAGCACAGATACGCAGTATTTT.

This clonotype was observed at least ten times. The CDR3 spells CASGGLGGTEAFF. The CDR3 DNA reads TGCGCCAGCGGAGGACTTGGGGGCACTGAAGCTTTCTTT. This rearrangement joins TRBV5-1 to TRBJ1-1, with D possibly matching TRBD1 (5 bases). The CDR3 has 13 amino acids. The germline CDR1 and CDR2 sequences are SGHRS and YFSETQ. V was clipped by 7 bases and J by 4 bases, with 14 bases between them. The full variable domain, completed using reference TRBV5-1 and TRBJ1-1, is KAGVTQTPRYLIKTRGQQVTLSCSPISGHRSVSWYQQTPGQGLQFLFEYFSETQRNKGNFPGRFSGRQFSNSRSEMNVSTLELGDSALYLCASGGLGGTEAFFGQGTRLTVV.

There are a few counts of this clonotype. CDR3 nucleotides: TGTGCCAGCAGAGAGCCGAGGGGGACGGCAGATACGCAGTATTTT. This translates into CASREPRGTADTQYF. The chain recombines TRBV2 with TRBJ2-3; TRBD1 is a possible D gene (6 bases). The V gene lost 6 bases and the J gene lost 4 bases, with 17 bases spanning the gap. This CDR3 is 15 amino acids long. CDR1 is SNHLY and CDR2 is FYNNEI in the germline V gene.

The CDR3 DNA is TGTGCCAGTGGATTAGCGGGGGGGATCACAGATACGCAGTATTTT. Its translation: CASGLAGGITDTQYF. The V call is TRBV19, the J call TRBJ2-3; 11 nucleotides agree with TRBD2. Germline values: CDR1 LNHDA, CDR2 SQIVND (reference sequence). V shed 8 bases and J 2 bases; nucleotides not matched to a gene: 6. The length of the CDR3 is 15 residues.

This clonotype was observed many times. The CDR3 DNA reads as TGTGCCAGCAGCTTAGCTGCGGGAACGGGTAATGAGCAGTTCTTC. It translates to CASSLAAGTGNEQFF. V usage is TRBV7-9 and J usage is TRBJ2-1; D may be TRBD2 (6 bases). This CDR3 contains 15 residues. The V end lost 0 bases, the J end lost 7 bases, and 13 bases lay between the germline ends. Germline assignment: CDR1 SEHNR and CDR2 FQNEAQ (reference sequence).

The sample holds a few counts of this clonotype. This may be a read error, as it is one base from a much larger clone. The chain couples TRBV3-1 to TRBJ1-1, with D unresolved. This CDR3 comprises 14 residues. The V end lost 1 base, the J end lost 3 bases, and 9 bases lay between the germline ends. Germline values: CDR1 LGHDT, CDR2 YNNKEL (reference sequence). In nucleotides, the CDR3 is TGTGCCAGCAGCCAAGCCGGCCTCCACACTGAAGCTTTCTTT. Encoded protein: CASSQAGLHTEAFF.

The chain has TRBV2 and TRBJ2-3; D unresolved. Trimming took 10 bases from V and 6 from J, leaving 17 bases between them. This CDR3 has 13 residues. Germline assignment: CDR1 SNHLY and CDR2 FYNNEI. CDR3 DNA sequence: TGTGCCACCACTAAGTCCGGGTGGGATACGCAGTATTTT. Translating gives CATTKSGWDTQYF.

CDR3: CASGGDLSYNEQFF. CDR3 DNA: TGTGCCAGCGGGGGGGACCTCTCCTACAATGAGCAGTTCTTC. This chain connects TRBV7-9 to TRBJ2-1; TRBD2 matches at 7 bases. There are 14 residues in the CDR3. J was trimmed by 0 bases and V by 8 bases; bases with no gene match: 4. Looked up from germline, CDR1 is SEHNR and CDR2 is FQNEAQ (reference sequence). Full variable domain (rest looked up from reference TRBV7-9 and TRBJ2-1): DTGVSQNPRHKITKRGQNVTFRCDPISEHNRLYWYRQTLGQGPEFLTYFQNEAQLEKSRLLSDRFSAERPKGSFSTLEIQRTEQGDSAMYLCASGGDLSYNEQFFGPGTRLTVL.